A selection of T cell receptor beta chains follows, all from one sample in a study of a mutant IDH1 vaccine in newly diagnosed glioma. This table comes from immunoSEQ multiplex PCR, and its TCRdb copy is limited to in-frame clones, with some not included. Altogether about 88,000 clones are present, roughly four fifths being singletons, with the ten largest covering around 5%. This specimen was PBMCs, taken from a glioma patient treated with radiotherapy, temozolomide or both. The receptor set was obtained from a man in his forties with glioma. Some clones in this sample may be carry-over from other donors' samples. Each CDR3 is given without its conserved first and last residue. The order of the fields is J gene, V gene, CDR3 protein.

TRBJ1-4,TRBV7-6,ASSASVGAEKLF
TRBJ2-7,TRBV6-6,ASSSSGGPTYEQY
TRBJ1-2,TRBV7-9,ASSEPQGNDGYT
TRBJ2-1,TRBV29-1,SIREGNEQF
TRBJ2-7,TRBV5-6,ASSFGTGAYEQY
TRBJ1-5,TRBV19,ASSMTGQPQH
TRBJ1-3,TRBV21-1,ASSRTGEDTIY
TRBJ1-1,TRBV13,ASSLLNTEAF
TRBJ2-5,TRBV7-9,ASSGQGSGETQY
TRBJ2-1,TRBV5-1,ASSRGYNEQF
TRBJ1-5,TRBV19,ASKQGNQPQH
TRBJ1-1,TRBV2,ASSLQGNTEAF
TRBJ1-2,TRBV6-5,ASRPPLIANYGYT
TRBJ1-1,TRBV5-1,ASSRGGKPEAF
TRBJ1-1,TRBV7-9,ASSSRDRGVGAF
TRBJ1-2,TRBV5-4,ASSAGGQGVGT
TRBJ1-1,TRBV18,ASSPQGTEAF
TRBJ2-7,TRBV6-1,ASSGTGIYEQY
TRBJ1-4,TRBV4-1,ASSLHPGAGGEKLF
TRBJ2-3,TRBV7-8,ASSYRQTDTQY
TRBJ2-5,TRBV6-6,ASKEVGETQY
TRBJ1-2,TRBV5-1,ASSSGGVENYGYT
TRBJ2-1,TRBV2,ASSEWSWTGIYNEQF
TRBJ1-1,TRBV5-1,ASSLDGGLNTEAF
TRBJ2-7,TRBV12-5,ASGLNGLYEQY
TRBJ2-7,TRBV5-6,ASSGVGSQSPYEQY
TRBJ1-6,TRBV10-2,ASAVRSNSPLH
TRBJ2-7,TRBV4-1,ASSQGLGLRFPYEQY
TRBJ1-1,TRBV19,ASSDRPQNTEAF
TRBJ1-2,TRBV16,ASSQAVGSSDYGYT
TRBJ2-7,TRBV6-6,ASSNRGHEQY
TRBJ1-4,TRBV5-4,ASSDRRDRVGEKLF
TRBJ1-6,TRBV25-1,ASSDTGVDSPLH
TRBJ1-6,TRBV9,ASSVEVNSPLH
TRBJ2-3,TRBV18,ASLNWDTQY
TRBJ1-3,TRBV6-1,ASSEGESAGNTIY
TRBJ1-2,TRBV4-1,ASSHQNHYGYT
TRBJ2-7,TRBV6-6,ASSRVDRNEQY
TRBJ2-6,TRBV2,ASSDSSPPSNVLT
TRBJ1-6,TRBV4-1,ASSQPYRGYNSPLH
TRBJ1-1,TRBV6-5,ASSYSAGINTEAF
TRBJ1-6,TRBV6-1,ASSDRGNSPLH
TRBJ1-4,TRBV2,ASSEAAWANEKLF
TRBJ1-1,TRBV4-2,ASSQGVKAF
TRBJ2-2,TRBV4-1,ASSQERGRYTGELF
TRBJ1-5,TRBV6-6,ASSYGTGDLQH
TRBJ2-5,TRBV7-2,ASSQQVGQETQY
TRBJ1-4,TRBV5-4,ASSLAGAGDSEKLF
TRBJ2-3,TRBV29-1,SVWEGGDTQY
TRBJ1-1,TRBV5-4,ASSGRANTEAF
TRBJ1-1,TRBV6-6,ASSAQTVRGTEAF
TRBJ1-1,TRBV5-1,ASSLWGETEAF
TRBJ2-3,TRBV7-9,ASSLGGLVTDTQY
TRBJ2-3,TRBV7-8,ASSPTGEADTQY